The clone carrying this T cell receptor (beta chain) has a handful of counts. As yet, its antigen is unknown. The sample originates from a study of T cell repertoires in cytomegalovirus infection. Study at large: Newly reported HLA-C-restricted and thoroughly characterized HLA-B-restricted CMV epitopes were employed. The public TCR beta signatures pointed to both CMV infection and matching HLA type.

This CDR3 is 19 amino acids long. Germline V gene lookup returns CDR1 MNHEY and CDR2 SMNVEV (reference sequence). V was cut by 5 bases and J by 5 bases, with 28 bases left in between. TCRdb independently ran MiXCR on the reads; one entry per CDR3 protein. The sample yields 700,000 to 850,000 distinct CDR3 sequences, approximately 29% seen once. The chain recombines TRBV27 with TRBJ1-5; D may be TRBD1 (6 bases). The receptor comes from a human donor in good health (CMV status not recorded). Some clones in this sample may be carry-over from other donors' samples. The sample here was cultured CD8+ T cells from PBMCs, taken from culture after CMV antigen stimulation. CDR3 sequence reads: CASSPTGPGVGGTDQPQHF. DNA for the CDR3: TGTGCCAGCAGTCCTACAGGGCCGGGGGTAGGAGGGACCGATCAGCCCCAGCATTTT.